A single sample is the source of the 10 T cell receptor beta chains below, sequenced in a study of cytomegalovirus exposure and HLA in healthy donors. The PCR employed 60 Vbeta primers together with 13 Jbeta primers. Clones were read by immunoSEQ multiplex PCR, and TCRdb kept only the in-frame ones, dropping some. The repertoire holds some 110,000 clones, under 85% seen once, with around 5% in the top ten. Input material: PBMCs. Receptor source: a young man in good health and CMV-seropositive.

The chain carries TRBV2 and TRBJ1-6, with TRBD1 identical over 8 bases. CDR1 is SNHLY, CDR2 FYNNEI, per germline. CDR3 length equals 15 residues. The ends lost 6 bases at V and 8 bases at J; junction bases unmatched: 9. DNA for the CDR3: TGTGCCAGCAGGGGTTGGACAGGGAAAGATTCACCCCTCCACTTT. This gives the protein CASRGWTGKDSPLHF.

This rearrangement joins TRBV7-9 to TRBJ1-3; D gene ambiguous. CDR1 and CDR2 from the germline V gene are SEHNR and FQNEAQ (reference sequence). The CDR3 has 17 amino acids. With 2 bases removed from V and 0 bases from J, the gap between germline ends came to 14 bases. This CDR3 is CASSLRGEWASGNTIYF. The CDR3 DNA reads as TGTGCCAGCAGCTTACGCGGGGAATGGGCCTCTGGAAACACCATATATTTT.

This chain links TRBV6-5 with TRBJ2-5; D uncertain. Trimming took 4 bases from V and 5 from J, leaving 14 bases between them. The CDR3 has 14 amino acids. Germline loops: CDR1 MNHEY, CDR2 SVGAGI. The CDR3, as DNA: TGTGCCAGCAGTTGGAGTAGAGATACGGAGACCCAGTACTTC. Translation gives CASSWSRDTETQYF.

The CDR3, as DNA: TGTGCCAGCAGACCACAGGGATCGGGAAACACCATATATTTT. Protein: CASRPQGSGNTIYF. The V call is TRBV6-5, the J call TRBJ1-3; tentatively, D is TRBD1 (6 bases). Trimming removed 6 bases at V and 4 bases at J, with 13 bases between. CDR1 and CDR2 from the germline V gene are MNHEY and SVGAGI. CDR3 length equals 14 residues.

V gene TRBV19 combines with J gene TRBJ1-5; D possibly corresponds to TRBD1 (6 bases). The V gene lost 9 bases and the J gene lost 3 bases, with 9 bases spanning the gap. CDR3 length: 12 residues. The germline CDR1 and CDR2 sequences are LNHDA and SQIVND (reference sequence). CDR3 residues: CASRTDNQPQHF. In DNA form, the CDR3 reads TGTGCCAGCCGGACAGACAATCAGCCCCAGCATTTT.

The rearrangement links TRBV29-1 to TRBJ2-5; D might be TRBD1 (6 bases). The V end lost 1 base, the J end lost 8 bases, and 11 bases lay between the germline ends. This CDR3 is built from 12 residues. CDR1 and CDR2 (germline): SQVTM, ANQGSEA. As DNA, the CDR3 is TGCAGCGTTGAAGCTGAGGGGGACACCCAGTACTTC. Translating it yields CSVEAEGDTQYF.

V and J are TRBV30 and TRBJ1-2; D uncertain. The CDR3 is 14 residues long. With 1 base removed from V and 9 bases from J, the gap between germline ends came to 18 bases. Germline V gene data show CDR1 as GTSNPN and CDR2 as SVGIG (reference sequence). The CDR3 coding sequence is TGTGCCTGGAGTGGGGAACGGGCTTTCGGGAGCTACACCTTC. Amino acids: CAWSGERAFGSYTF. The whole variable domain, filled in from reference TRBV30 and TRBJ1-2, reads SQTIHQWPATLVQPVGSPLSLECTVEGTSNPNLYWYRQAAGRGLQLLFYSVGIGQISSEVPQNLSASRPQDRQFILSSKKLLLSDSGFYLCAWSGERAFGSYTFGSGTRLTVV.

J is TRBJ1-1 and V is TRBV11-2; 8 bases fit TRBD1. From germline, CDR1 is SGHAT and CDR2 FQNNGV. Germline trimming cut 4 bases from V and 2 bases from J; bases unmatched to any gene: 18. The CDR3 extends over 19 amino acids. CDR3 loop: CASSSKPLSETGANTEAFF. CDR3 coding DNA: TGTGCCAGCAGCTCCAAACCTCTCTCTGAGACAGGGGCTAACACTGAAGCTTTCTTT. The full variable domain, in which reference TRBV11-2 and TRBJ1-1 provide the parts outside the CDR3, is EAGVAQSPRYKIIEKRQSVAFWCNPISGHATLYWYQQILGQGPKLLIQFQNNGVVDDSQLPKDRFSAERLKGVDSTLKIQPAKLEDSAVYLCASSSKPLSETGANTEAFFGQGTRLTVV.

This clone was detected only a few times. The chain couples TRBV11-2 to TRBJ1-1, with TRBD1 as a possible D gene (5 bases). Germline V CDR1 and CDR2: SGHAT, FQNNGV. The CDR3 consists of 14 residues. Trimming took off 1 base at V and 1 base at J, with 7 bases between the two ends. CDR3 amino acids: CASSLGGANTEAFF. The CDR3, as DNA: TGTGCCAGCAGCTTAGGCGGGGCGAACACTGAAGCTTTCTTT.

This clone was counted once. The V and J genes are TRBV28 and TRBJ2-5; D possibly corresponds to TRBD2 (5 bases). The germline V and J ends were trimmed by 2 bases and 3 bases, with 7 bases remaining between them. This CDR3 has 13 amino acids. The germline V gene has CDR1 MDHEN and CDR2 SYDVKM. The CDR3 here is CASSLGREETQYF. The DNA of the CDR3 is TGTGCCAGCAGTTTAGGGCGGGAAGAGACCCAGTACTTC.